These 11 T cell receptor beta chains were sequenced from one sample in a study of T cell responses to AZD1222 COVID-19 vaccine. Repertoires were generated with immunoSEQ multiplex PCR, while TCRdb's copy carries only in-frame clones and drops some. In the table there are roughly 120,000 clones, around 90% of which are singletons. The sequencing here drew on peripheral blood, taken on day 0 of AZD1222 vaccination. These receptors were collected from an adult in good health.

The V and J genes are TRBV7-3 and TRBJ1-1; D uncertain. From germline, CDR1 is SGHTA and CDR2 FQGTGA. CDR3 length: 14 amino acids. Trimming cost V 5 bases and J 5 bases, with 15 bases left between them. The chain's CDR3 is CASSLLGRNTEAFF. The CDR3 nucleotides read TGTGCCAGCAGCCTCCTGGGTAGGAATACTGAAGCTTTCTTT.

J is TRBJ1-2 and V is TRBV28; 9 bases map to TRBD1. Unmatched junction bases numbered 12, after V lost 5 bases and J lost 5 bases. The CDR3 is 16 amino acids. Germline V gene lookup returns CDR1 MDHEN and CDR2 SYDVKM. DNA for the CDR3: TGTGCCAGCAGTACCTCCGGGACAGGGTTCTGGTATGGCTACACCTTC. Translating it yields CASSTSGTGFWYGYTF.

The chain employs TRBV24-1 and TRBJ1-5, with D possibly matching TRBD1 (6 bases). This CDR3 has 15 residues. V lost 8 bases, J lost 9 bases, and 22 bases lay in between. CDR1 is KGHDR, CDR2 SFDVKD, per germline. Here the CDR3 DNA reads TGTGCCACCACTCAGAAGGGGGGGCGAGATTCGCCCCAGCATTTT. Translating it yields CATTQKGGRDSPQHF.

The chain employs TRBV6-2 or TRBV6-3 and TRBJ2-1, with D tentatively TRBD2 (6 bases). This CDR3 region has 14 residues. Trimming cost V 5 bases and J 7 bases, with 15 bases left between them. Per germline, CDR1 MNHEY and CDR2 SVGEGT. CDR3 in amino acids: CASSARLRGNEQFF. The CDR3 nucleotides read TGTGCCAGCAGTGCAAGACTCCGGGGGAATGAGCAGTTCTTC.

J is TRBJ1-1 and V is TRBV9, with 12 nucleotides matching TRBD1. The CDR3 covers 18 residues. V gave up 4 bases and J gave up 11 bases; unmatched junction bases: 21. Germline-derived CDR1 and CDR2 are SGDLS and YYNGEE. As DNA, the CDR3 is TGTGCCAGCAGCTCCGTGGTCCCGGGACAGGGGGCGCTGGGATCCGCTTTCTTT. Translation gives CASSSVVPGQGALGSAFF.

V is TRBV12-3 or TRBV12-4 and J is TRBJ2-1; weak D call: TRBD1 (7 bases). V lost 4 bases to trimming and J lost 8 bases, with 12 bases between them. CDR3 length: 13 residues. The CDR3 sequence: CASSSTGTHEQFF. The DNA of the CDR3 is TGTGCCAGCAGTTCGACAGGGACTCATGAGCAGTTCTTC.

The chain links TRBV28 to TRBJ2-3, with 9 nucleotides matching TRBD2. Germline V lookup: CDR1 MDHEN, CDR2 SYDVKM. With 3 bases clipped from V and 4 bases from J, the junction kept 8 bases outside the gene matches. The CDR3 is made up of 16 amino acids. The CDR3 DNA sequence: TGTGCCAGCAGTTTTTTAGCGGGGGATGGGGCAGATACGCAGTATTTT. It specifies CASSFLAGDGADTQYF.

V is TRBV27 and J is TRBJ1-5; 8 positions match TRBD1. The V and J ends lost 5 bases and 6 bases, in that order; junction bases with no gene match: 12. Germline V CDR1 and CDR2: MNHEY, SMNVEV (reference sequence). This CDR3 has 16 residues. The CDR3 DNA is TGTGCCAGCAGTCCCTGGGTAGGACAGGGAAGTCAGCCCCAGCATTTT. It yields the protein CASSPWVGQGSQPQHF.

CDR3 protein: CATSPKDWETQYF. The CDR3 region has the DNA TGTGCCACCAGCCCTAAGGACTGGGAGACCCAGTACTTC. The V call is TRBV15, the J call TRBJ2-5; D is perhaps TRBD2 (5 bases). The CDR3 covers 13 residues. The germline V gene has CDR1 LNHNV and CDR2 YYDKDF (reference sequence). Trimming left V 5 bases short and J 5 bases short, with 12 bases between.

The table lists this clone with a count of one. This chain connects TRBV5-4 to TRBJ1-5; D gene uncertain. V lost 5 bases and J lost 0, with 6 bases in between. The CDR3 consists of 13 residues. Germline V lookup: CDR1 SGHNT, CDR2 YYREEE (reference sequence). CDR3 sequence: CASSRDSNQPQHF. The CDR3 coding sequence is TGTGCCAGCAGTCGGGATAGCAATCAGCCCCAGCATTTT.

This clone was seen a few times. CDR3 loop: CASSLGHLYSPLHF. The CDR3 nucleotides read TGTGCCAGCAGTTTAGGGCACCTTTATTCACCCCTCCACTTT. The chain carries TRBV27 and TRBJ1-6, with D uncertain. The germline V gene encodes CDR1 MNHEY and CDR2 SMNVEV (reference sequence). The CDR3 spans 14 residues. Trimming took 2 bases from V and 8 from J, leaving 10 bases between them.